The text below deals with one T cell receptor beta chain. Its specificity is not known. Attachment of unique molecular identifiers to individual cDNA molecules was performed in the library. MiXCR, run by TCRdb on the reads, gives a single entry per CDR3 protein. The data contain 3,500 to 4,500 distinct CDR3 sequences, about 52% of them singletons. The CDR3 contains 13 residues. With 5 bases removed from V and 1 base from J, the gap between germline ends came to 8 bases. Germline CDR1 is MDHEN and CDR2 is SYDVKM. This record comes from a study of human T cells and chemical hapten exposure. Treatment meaning: therapeutic diphenylcyclopropenone sensitization with weekly scalp DPC. Study-wide results and caveats: Sensitizing to DPC left TCRs with a frequency above 1 in 1000 unaltered. The immune response of these alopecia patients might not match healthy individuals'.

Here the sequenced sample was whole blood, taken before DPC sensitization or 2, 6, or about 24 weeks after (not recorded which). The V and J genes are TRBV28 and TRBJ1-1, with D uncertain. This clonotype was obtained from an adult with alopecia areata. Some clones in this sample may be carry-over from other donors' samples. This table probably holds off-target reads from a library built for another chain. CDR3 sequence (DNA): TGTGCCAGCAGTACCGACGGGAACACTGAAGCTTTCTTT. As protein: CASSTDGNTEAFF. Full variable domain (remainder filled in from reference TRBV28 and TRBJ1-1): DVKVTQSSRYLVKRTGEKVFLECVQDMDHENMFWYRQDPGLGLRLIYFSYDVKMKEKGDIPEGYSVSREKKERFSLILESASTNQTSMYLCASSTDGNTEAFFGQGTRLTVV.